Listed here are 3 T cell receptor beta chains from one sample, sequenced in a study of blood T cell repertoires in COVID-19. Here immunoSEQ multiplex PCR was the method, and the copy in TCRdb shows in-frame clones only, minus some. The sample lists 200,000 to 250,000 clones, about 87% occurring once. Sequenced material: PBMCs or T cells enriched from blood (not recorded which). The receptors shown here come from a woman aged 25 to 39 who had been exposed to COVID-19.

The chain joins TRBV28 to TRBJ2-2; 9 bases fit TRBD2. This CDR3 region has 14 residues. V shed 11 bases and J 5 bases; nucleotides not matched to a gene: 9. Germline CDR1 is MDHEN and CDR2 is SYDVKM. The chain's CDR3 is CAGRLAGQTGELFF. The DNA for the CDR3 is TGTGCCGGGCGGCTAGCGGGACAGACCGGGGAGCTGTTTTTT.

The sample holds a few counts of this clone. CDR3 in DNA: TGTGCAAGTCGCTCCCGTTCCAGGGGAGTAGACTATGGCTACACCTTC. Translation: CASRSRSRGVDYGYTF. This chain uses TRBV12-2 with TRBJ1-2; the table gives TRBD1 as D, unverified against the DNA. TRBV12-2 is a recognized pseudogene. The CDR3 runs to 16 residues.

The rearrangement uses TRBV28 and TRBJ1-5, with D unresolved. The CDR3 has 16 residues. Deletions cut 5 bases from V and 0 bases from J, with 14 bases between. CDR1 MDHEN and CDR2 SYDVKM come from the germline V gene. CDR3 amino acids: CASSLVRGYSNQPQHF. In DNA, the CDR3 is TGTGCCAGCAGTCTAGTTAGAGGATATAGCAATCAGCCCCAGCATTTT.